A selection of T cell receptor beta chains follows, all from one sample in a study of cytomegalovirus exposure and HLA in healthy donors. TCRdb's table, derived via immunoSEQ multiplex PCR, lists solely in-frame clones and lacks some. The sample carries over 200,000 clones, about three quarters recorded once. Sequencing used PBMCs. These receptor sequences come from a woman aged 55-75 years in good health and CMV-seropositive. Each CDR3 is given with its conserved first and last residue.

V gene: TRBV19
J gene: TRBJ2-2
CDR3 protein: CASTRTGGITGELFF

V gene: TRBV4-3
J gene: TRBJ2-7
CDR3 protein: CASSQEARQGLSYEQYF

V gene: TRBV4-1
J gene: TRBJ2-1
CDR3 protein: CASSQVVAGIYNEQFF

V gene: TRBV9
J gene: TRBJ1-3
CDR3 protein: CASSVEGPFSGNTIYF

V gene: TRBV7-7
J gene: TRBJ2-5
CDR3 protein: CASSLAGAAETQYF

V gene: TRBV11-3
J gene: TRBJ2-7
CDR3 protein: CASSSTGYEQYF

V gene: TRBV5-1
J gene: TRBJ2-7
CDR3 protein: CASSLAGRGGYF

V gene: TRBV9
J gene: TRBJ2-7
CDR3 protein: CASSVASGGSDTKQYF

V gene: TRBV18
J gene: TRBJ2-7
CDR3 protein: CASSLSRGIVYEQYF

V gene: TRBV19
J gene: TRBJ2-2
CDR3 protein: CASRRMGGNTGELFF

V gene: TRBV7-2
J gene: TRBJ1-1
CDR3 protein: CASSLESRGGEAFF

V gene: TRBV4-2
J gene: TRBJ2-5
CDR3 protein: CASTRGLQETQYF

V gene: TRBV4-1
J gene: TRBJ1-5
CDR3 protein: CASSQVDRVWQPQHF

V gene: TRBV2
J gene: TRBJ2-3
CDR3 protein: CASSEYGFGGAQYF

V gene: TRBV7-2
J gene: TRBJ2-7
CDR3 protein: CASSQDRVLGYEQYF

V gene: TRBV19
J gene: TRBJ2-3
CDR3 protein: CASSILRTGTQYF

V gene: TRBV15
J gene: TRBJ1-2
CDR3 protein: CATSIRTGSYGYTF

V gene: TRBV6-5
J gene: TRBJ2-7
CDR3 protein: CASRETGNYEQYF

V gene: TRBV7-9
J gene: TRBJ1-3
CDR3 protein: CASSLSPGPGNTIYF

V gene: TRBV4-1
J gene: TRBJ2-7
CDR3 protein: CASSHHPARGPHEQYF

V gene: TRBV19
J gene: TRBJ2-7
CDR3 protein: CASSFRGGGAWEQYF

V gene: TRBV6-5
J gene: TRBJ1-5
CDR3 protein: CASSQGGQPQHF

V gene: TRBV7-2
J gene: TRBJ2-1
CDR3 protein: CASSYGLHEQFF

V gene: TRBV5-5
J gene: TRBJ2-7
CDR3 protein: CASSISQGSYEQYF

V gene: TRBV5-1
J gene: TRBJ2-7
CDR3 protein: CASSLGASGVNEQYF

V gene: TRBV2
J gene: TRBJ2-1
CDR3 protein: CASSGTSGRGDEQFF

V gene: TRBV5-4
J gene: TRBJ2-1
CDR3 protein: CASSLLTGSYNEQFF

V gene: TRBV6-1
J gene: TRBJ2-2
CDR3 protein: CASSRTGTNTGELFF

V gene: TRBV15
J gene: TRBJ2-2
CDR3 protein: CASRRGAGPTGELFF

V gene: TRBV9
J gene: TRBJ1-2
CDR3 protein: CASSEGTGRSYGYTF

V gene: TRBV28
J gene: TRBJ2-2
CDR3 protein: CASRWDRGRTGELFF

V gene: TRBV7-2
J gene: TRBJ1-5
CDR3 protein: CASSTQGAGSNQPQHF

V gene: TRBV4-1
J gene: TRBJ1-2
CDR3 protein: CASSQEERESPGYTF

V gene: TRBV6-6
J gene: TRBJ2-3
CDR3 protein: CASSYAGQGASDTQYF

V gene: TRBV21-1
J gene: TRBJ1-2
CDR3 protein: CASSKASGNYGYTF

V gene: TRBV5-5
J gene: TRBJ1-5
CDR3 protein: CASSLATEGPQHF

V gene: TRBV5-1
J gene: TRBJ1-2
CDR3 protein: CASSLPGDGYTF

V gene: TRBV2
J gene: TRBJ2-3
CDR3 protein: CASSVGLADTQYF

V gene: TRBV5-1
J gene: TRBJ1-3
CDR3 protein: CASSPQGSGNTIYF

V gene: TRBV11-2
J gene: TRBJ2-2
CDR3 protein: CASSPTSGLAGELFF

V gene: TRBV18
J gene: TRBJ1-2
CDR3 protein: CASSSGANYGYTF

V gene: TRBV4-2
J gene: TRBJ1-2
CDR3 protein: CASSQDAGQGGDYGYTF

V gene: TRBV7-3
J gene: TRBJ2-7
CDR3 protein: CASSLTGGRNEQYF

V gene: TRBV28
J gene: TRBJ1-6
CDR3 protein: CASSQGDRAYGSYNSPLHF

V gene: TRBV7-8
J gene: TRBJ2-7
CDR3 protein: CASSQGQGGGYEQYF

V gene: TRBV5-1
J gene: TRBJ2-7
CDR3 protein: CASSTPGLAGGEQYF

V gene: TRBV7-8
J gene: TRBJ1-2
CDR3 protein: CASSLTDRIYGYTF

V gene: TRBV7-2
J gene: TRBJ2-5
CDR3 protein: CASSLQGAQETQYF

V gene: TRBV6-5
J gene: TRBJ1-1
CDR3 protein: CASSLPGTAEAFF

V gene: TRBV4-3
J gene: TRBJ1-1
CDR3 protein: CASSQDFTGYTEAFF

V gene: TRBV7-9
J gene: TRBJ1-2
CDR3 protein: CASSRRGSYGYTF